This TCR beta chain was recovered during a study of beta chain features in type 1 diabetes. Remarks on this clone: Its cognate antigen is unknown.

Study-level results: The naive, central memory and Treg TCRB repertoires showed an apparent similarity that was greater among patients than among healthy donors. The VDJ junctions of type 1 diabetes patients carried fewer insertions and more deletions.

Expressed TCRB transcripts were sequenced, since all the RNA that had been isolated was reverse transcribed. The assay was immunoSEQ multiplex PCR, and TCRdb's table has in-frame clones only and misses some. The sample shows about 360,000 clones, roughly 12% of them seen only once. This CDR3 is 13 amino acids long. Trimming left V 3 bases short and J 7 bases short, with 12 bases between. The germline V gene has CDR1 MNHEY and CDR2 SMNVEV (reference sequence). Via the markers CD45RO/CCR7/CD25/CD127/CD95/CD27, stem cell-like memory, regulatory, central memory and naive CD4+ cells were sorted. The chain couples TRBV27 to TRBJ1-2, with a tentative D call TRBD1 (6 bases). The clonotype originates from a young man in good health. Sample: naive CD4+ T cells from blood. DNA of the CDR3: TGTGCCAGCAGTTTTCAGGGGAAAGCTGGCTACACCTTC. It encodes CASSFQGKAGYTF.